Sequencing of this T cell receptor (beta chain) was carried out in a study of blood T cell repertoires in COVID-19 (dated by TCRdb to about 2020). For the study in its entirety: Samples from collaborators originated in the United States, Italy and Spain and spanned both the acute and convalescent phases of COVID-19. Nearly every sample came with metadata listing a de-identified subject ID, COVID-19 status, age in years and sex. The dataset comprised deeply sampled blood TCRbeta repertoires from subjects exposed to, actively infected with, or recovered from COVID-19. Samples came from the ongoing ImmuneRACE study (first 160 participants) plus 1,254 subjects from 6 global collaborators. Where available, HLA class I and class II types were taken from metadata supplied by the sample provider and were not determined by assay-based typing. The repertoires were released in a freely available public database intended as a resource for research on the immune response to SARS-CoV-2. The material from the prospective study consisted of cDNA or gDNA derived from T cells, B-cell-depleted T cells, or PBMCs. Study-wide findings and limitations: Clinical and demographic metadata were provided uncurated, with the amount varying by source and participant.

Enrolling through a virtual design, the prospective study's participants ranged in age from roughly 18 to 89 years and lived across 24 United States geographic areas. In the prospective study, participants were assigned to cohorts based on the clinical history participants reported in a screening survey and a study questionnaire. Recovered participants in ImmuneRACE Cohort 3 were defined as having two consecutive negative NP/OP PCR tests, clearance from a healthcare professional, or resolution of symptoms. In the prospective study, mobile phlebotomists collected whole blood, serum and a nasopharyngeal or oropharyngeal swab from each participant. Additional blood draws and questionnaires over an approximately 2-month period could optionally be provided by prospective study participants. Before DNA extraction, blood samples from the prospective study were shipped at room temperature or frozen. TCRbeta CDR3 regions were amplified from genomic DNA using the immunoSEQ Assay, a bias-controlled multiplex PCR. In the paper's pipeline: The number of nucleated cells in each sample was estimated from the amplification of reference gene primers within the assay. Sequence reads were collapsed and filtered to measure the absolute abundance of every unique TCRbeta CDR3 rearrangement. Productive Simpson clonality was computed per sample as the square root of Simpson's diversity index over productive rearrangements. Not all clones reach the TCRdb copy of this immuneACCESS table, which keeps in-frame sequences only. Checked studies attribute under half of the gap to unresolved V genes and leave the rest unexplained. V and J calls and clone size are copied from that table; D and trimming were computed from the DNA. The sample contains 140,000 to 150,000 clones, roughly three quarters of them found a single time. Around 6% of the sample comes from the top ten.

Regarding this clone: This receptor's antigen is unknown. Qualities for individual bases were not recorded, and no much larger clone is one base off.

V is trimmed back by 5 bases and J by 7 bases, and the junction contains 6 bases that no gene match accounts for. From its cysteine to its phenylalanine, the CDR3 spans 15 amino acids. Just the 45-base CDR3 DNA is kept, in frame starting at base 1. The germline V gene (reference sequence) sets CDR1 to LNHDA and CDR2 to SQIVND. This TCR came from a woman in her fifties or sixties who had recovered from COVID-19. The chain uses TRBV19 and TRBJ1-5; 12 middle bases align to TRBD1. The material sequenced was PBMCs or T cells enriched from blood (not recorded which). The base sequence is TGTGCCAGTAGTGCGGGACAGGGGGCAGGCCAGCCCCAGCATTTT. Its protein product is CASSAGQGAGQPQHF. The full variable domain, completed from the reference TRBV19 and TRBJ1-5 proteins outside the CDR3, reads DGGITQSPKYLFRKEGQNVTLSCEQNLNHDAMYWYRQDPGQGLRLIYYSQIVNDFQKGDIAEGYSVSREKKESFPLTVTSAQKNPTAFYLCASSAGQGAGQPQHFGDGTRLSIL.